This TCR beta chain was observed in a study of blood T cell repertoires in COVID-19. Study-level information: PBMCs, B-cell-depleted T cells, or T cells provided the cDNA or gDNA that made up the material.

The CDR3 contains 14 residues. CDR1 is SGHAT, CDR2 FQDESV, per germline (reference sequence). V gave up 5 bases and J gave up 2 bases, with 10 bases separating them. The table came from immunoSEQ multiplex PCR; TCRdb's copy has only in-frame clones and leaves some out. The sample carries roughly 140,000 clones, around 87% recorded once. The age range of participants was about 18 to 100 years, with residence in roughly 25 US areas. Participants' reported clinical history set cohort assignment. Sample: PBMCs or T cells enriched from blood (not recorded which). The receptor was derived from a woman in her 30s with acute COVID-19. The chain links TRBV11-1 to TRBJ1-3; no definite D call. The CDR3 nucleotides read TGTGCCAGCAGCGACGGGTTCACTGGAAACACCATATATTTT. Amino acid sequence: CASSDGFTGNTIYF.